This TCR beta chain was obtained from a study of shared clonotypes between healthy human individuals. This CDR3 is 12 amino acids long. V was pared by 6 bases and J by 8 bases, with 11 bases between. Germline CDR1 and CDR2: SGHNT and YENEEA. Study-level points and caveats: Naive subsets typically showed greater estimated richness than memory subsets.

Turning to this clone: No antigen is known for it.

Assay used: immunoSEQ multiplex PCR; TCRdb lists only in-frame clones, some missing. Among over a million clones listed, just under 99% were seen once. The sequence was obtained from a man younger than 45 in good health. The sample was naive CD4+ T cells sorted from blood. Subset reported: CD45RA+ positively selected. The chain employs TRBV11-3 and TRBJ2-1; D is undetermined. The chain's CDR3 is CASSSATDEQFF. The CDR3, as DNA: TGTGCCAGCAGTTCCGCCACTGATGAGCAGTTCTTC. Variable domain in full (rest from reference TRBV11-3 and TRBJ2-1): EAGVVQSPRYKIIEKKQPVAFWCNPISGHNTLYWYLQNLGQGPELLIRYENEEAVDDSQLPKDRFSAERLKGVDSTLKIQPAELGDSAVYLCASSSATDEQFFGPGTRLTVL.